These 9 T cell receptor beta chains share one sample of origin, sequenced in a study of identical twins. From the 5' RACE reads, TCRdb called clonotypes with MiXCR, one entry per CDR3 protein. The sample shows roughly 18,000 distinct CDR3 sequences, approximately 70% of them seen only once. Material: memory (CD45RO+) T cells sorted from blood. The source is a woman between 18 and 29 years old in good health. This table probably holds off-target reads from a library built for another chain.

The CDR3 reads CSAYSWSGQETQYF. Here the CDR3 DNA reads TGCAGTGCCTACTCTTGGTCCGGACAAGAGACCCAGTACTTC. The chain carries TRBV20-1 and TRBJ2-5; D not certain. This CDR3 has 14 residues. The V gene lost 6 bases and the J gene lost 2 bases, with 16 bases spanning the gap. Per germline, CDR1 DFQATT and CDR2 SNEGSKA (reference sequence).

This clonotype was recorded a few times. The V call is TRBV10-3, the J call TRBJ2-1; the match to TRBD2 covers 13 bases. Losses at the gene ends were 2 bases for V and 11 bases for J; bases not matched to a gene: 6. Germline loops: CDR1 ENHRY, CDR2 SYGVKD. The CDR3 has 15 residues. For the CDR3, the DNA is TGTGCCATCAGTGAGGGACTAGCGGGAGAAGGGAAGCAGTTCTTC. Protein: CAISEGLAGEGKQFF.

The genes are TRBV3-1 and TRBJ2-3; possible D gene TRBD2, 6 bases. Trimming removed 3 bases from V and 6 bases from J, with 19 bases in between. This CDR3 is 16 amino acids long. Looked up from germline, CDR1 is LGHDT and CDR2 is YNNKEL (reference sequence). The CDR3 loop is CASSQFTGTPADTQYF. The CDR3 region has the DNA TGTGCCAGCAGCCAGTTCACCGGGACTCCGGCGGATACGCAGTATTTT.

The V call is TRBV7-6, the J call TRBJ2-1, with 7 bases matching TRBD2. After removal of 1 base from V and 8 bases from J, the junction contained 8 bases not matched to a gene. The CDR3 is 15 residues long. Looked up from germline, CDR1 is SGHVS and CDR2 is FNYEAQ. The CDR3 DNA sequence: TGTGCCAGCAGCTTAGATTCTTGGGGGAGGGATGAGCAGTTCTTC. It specifies CASSLDSWGRDEQFF. The full variable domain, rest sourced from reference TRBV7-6 and TRBJ2-1, is GAGVSQSPRYKVTKRGQDVALRCDPISGHVSLYWYRQALGQGPEFLTYFNYEAQQDKSGLPNDRFSAERPEGSISTLTIQRTEQRDSAMYRCASSLDSWGRDEQFFGPGTRLTVL.

Here the CDR3 DNA reads TGTGCCACGAACCTCGGGACAGGGTTGCAAGAGACCCAGTACTTC. Protein sequence: CATNLGTGLQETQYF. V usage is TRBV15 and J usage is TRBJ2-5, with TRBD1 matching 9 bases. CDR3 length: 15 residues. The germline gives CDR1 LNHNV, CDR2 YYDKDF (reference sequence). Trimming at V came to 9 bases and at J to 2 bases, leaving 10 bases not matched to a gene.

The chain combines TRBV11-1 with TRBJ2-3; 10 nucleotides agree with TRBD2. Germline CDR1 and CDR2: SGHAT and FQDESV (reference sequence). The CDR3 totals 19 residues. V shed 2 bases and J 4 bases; nucleotides not matched to a gene: 15. The CDR3 loop reads CASSLPKLGQREGADTQYF. The CDR3 DNA reads as TGTGCCAGCAGCTTACCCAAGTTGGGACAGCGGGAGGGTGCAGATACGCAGTATTTT.

J is TRBJ2-5 and V is TRBV15, with D uncertain. The V end lost 3 bases, the J end lost 0 bases, and 2 bases lay between the germline ends. Per the germline V gene, CDR1 is LNHNV and CDR2 is YYDKDF (reference sequence). This CDR3 contains 12 residues. In DNA form, the CDR3 reads TGTGCCACCAGCAGGGACCAAGAGACCCAGTACTTC. Amino acids: CATSRDQETQYF.

The chain uses TRBV6-2 or TRBV6-3 and TRBJ2-1; D possibly corresponds to TRBD2 (5 bases). This CDR3 contains 13 residues. Germline lookup yields CDR1 MNHEY and CDR2 SVGEGT. Trimming shortened V by 7 bases and J by 10 bases, and 17 bases separated the two germline ends. CDR3 nucleotide sequence: TGTGCCAGCAAAGCGGTCCTCCAAGGCGAGCAGTTCTTC. Its protein is CASKAVLQGEQFF.

The chain couples TRBV11-2 to TRBJ2-2; D perhaps matches TRBD1 (6 bases). Germline lookup yields CDR1 SGHAT and CDR2 FQNNGV. Trimming removed 5 bases from V and 0 bases from J, with 10 bases in between. This CDR3 is 15 amino acids long. Here the CDR3 DNA reads TGTGCCAGCAGCGTGGACAGAGCGAACACCGGGGAGCTGTTTTTT. It specifies CASSVDRANTGELFF. The full variable domain, with the rest looked up from reference TRBV11-2 and TRBJ2-2, is EAGVAQSPRYKIIEKRQSVAFWCNPISGHATLYWYQQILGQGPKLLIQFQNNGVVDDSQLPKDRFSAERLKGVDSTLKIQPAKLEDSAVYLCASSVDRANTGELFFGEGSRLTVL.